These 16 T cell receptor beta chains share one sample of origin, sequenced in a study of blood T cell repertoires in COVID-19. TCRdb's copy holds only in-frame clones and misses some; the assay was immunoSEQ multiplex PCR. The table has 60,000 to 70,000 clones, approximately 91% seen once. Sequencing was performed on peripheral blood. These receptor sequences come from a human donor with active COVID-19. The donor label of this sample is uncertain.

V is TRBV18 and J is TRBJ2-7, with a weak D call TRBD1 (6 bases). The CDR3 loop spans 15 amino acids. V lost 2 bases to trimming and J lost 2 bases, with 13 bases between them. Per the germline V gene, CDR1 is KGHSH and CDR2 is LQKENI. CDR3 bases: TGTGCCAGCTCACCAGGAACAGGGCTAACCTACGAGCAGTACTTC. This encodes CASSPGTGLTYEQYF.

The chain joins TRBV29-1 to TRBJ1-5; D remains unclear. V lost 4 bases to trimming and J lost 4 bases, with 8 bases between them. Germline-derived CDR1 and CDR2 are SQVTM and ANQGSEA. This CDR3 is 12 amino acids long. The CDR3 coding sequence is TGCAGCGTTGCTGGAGGGAATCAGCCCCAGCATTTT. As protein: CSVAGGNQPQHF.

This clone was seen only once. This chain uses TRBV5-4 with TRBJ2-7; D unclear. The CDR3 has 13 residues. Trimming took 5 bases from V and 2 from J, leaving 11 bases between them. Germline assignment: CDR1 SGHNT and CDR2 YYREEE (reference sequence). For the CDR3, the DNA is TGTGCCAGCAGTACTCCGTCAACCTACGAGCAGTACTTC. Its translation is CASSTPSTYEQYF.

The chain is built from TRBV25-1 and TRBJ1-2; D call uncertain. The V end lost 2 bases, the J end lost 1 base, and 8 bases lay between the germline ends. The CDR3 spans 14 residues. The germline gives CDR1 MGHDK, CDR2 SYGVNS. The CDR3 nucleotides read TGTGCCAGCAGTGAACGGGTCAGTAACTATGGCTACACCTTC. Translating it yields CASSERVSNYGYTF.

V gene TRBV19 combines with J gene TRBJ2-1; TRBD2 matches 12 bases. V shed 5 bases, J shed 8 bases, and the junction held 7 bases outside the gene matches. The CDR3 covers 15 residues. In germline, CDR1 is LNHDA, CDR2 SQIVND (reference sequence). CDR3 region: CASSLKTSGSHEQFF. The CDR3, as DNA: TGTGCCAGTAGTCTAAAGACTAGCGGGAGTCATGAGCAGTTCTTC.

There are a few counts of this clone. In DNA, the CDR3 is TGCGCCAGCAGCCCGGGACAGGGCAATCAGCCCCAGCATTTT. It encodes CASSPGQGNQPQHF. V and J are TRBV5-1 and TRBJ1-5, with 8 positions matching TRBD1. The CDR3 consists of 14 residues. After removal of 4 bases from V and 2 bases from J, the junction contained 2 bases not matched to a gene. Germline V gene lookup returns CDR1 SGHRS and CDR2 YFSETQ.

The chain is built from TRBV11-2 and TRBJ2-1; 9 positions match TRBD1. J was trimmed by 5 bases and V by 0 bases; bases with no gene match: 5. Germline loops: CDR1 SGHAT, CDR2 FQNNGV. The CDR3 sequence is 16 residues long. The CDR3 bases are TGTGCCAGCAGCTTAGATACAGGGGGCTCACACAATGAGCAGTTCTTC. Translation gives CASSLDTGGSHNEQFF.

The V gene is TRBV10-3, the J gene TRBJ1-4; 11 bases align to TRBD1. CDR3 length equals 16 residues. V was pared by 4 bases and J by 6 bases, with 7 bases of the junction left unmatched. Germline CDR1 reads ENHRY; CDR2 reads SYGVKD. The CDR3 here is CAISGARDRGDEKLFF. The CDR3 DNA reads as TGTGCCATCAGTGGGGCCCGGGACAGGGGGGATGAAAAACTGTTTTTT.

In this sample, this clone turned up once. The rearrangement links TRBV30 to TRBJ2-1; no clear D gene. The CDR3 is 12 residues long. From germline, CDR1 is GTSNPN and CDR2 SVGIG (reference sequence). Trimming pared 2 bases from V and 7 bases from J, leaving 9 bases between. CDR3 in DNA: TGTGCCTGGAGTCAGGCCAGGAATGAGCAGTTCTTC. Translated, it gives CAWSQARNEQFF.

The genes are TRBV7-2 and TRBJ2-7; 7 positions agree with TRBD2. The CDR3 sequence is 16 residues long. V lost 5 bases, J lost 4 bases, and 14 bases stayed unmatched. Germline lookup yields CDR1 SGHTA and CDR2 FQGNSA. The CDR3 nucleotides are TGTGCCAGCAGCCCTAGAAGGGAGGGCCAACGGTACGAGCAGTACTTC. Protein product: CASSPRREGQRYEQYF. The variable domain in full, completed from reference TRBV7-2 and TRBJ2-7, reads GAGVSQSPSNKVTEKGKDVELRCDPISGHTALYWYRQSLGQGLEFLIYFQGNSAPDKSGLPSDRFSAERTGGSVSTLTIQRTQQEDSAVYLCASSPRREGQRYEQYFGPGTRLTVT.

CDR3 sequence (DNA): TGTGCCAGCAGTTTGACAGGGGGCTTTCAGCCCCAGCATTTT. The encoded protein is CASSLTGGFQPQHF. This chain uses TRBV28 with TRBJ1-5, with TRBD1 identical over 10 bases. With V trimmed by 3 bases and J by 6 bases, 2 bases remained unmatched. Per the germline V gene, CDR1 is MDHEN and CDR2 is SYDVKM. This CDR3 contains 14 residues.

This clone has only one observation. J is TRBJ1-1 and V is TRBV20-1, with 7 bases lining up with TRBD1. The CDR3 loop spans 11 amino acids. The germline V gene encodes CDR1 DFQATT and CDR2 SNEGSKA (reference sequence). The CDR3 DNA reads as TGCAGCTCGACAGGGAGGCATGAAGCTTTCTTT. Amino acids: CSSTGRHEAFF.

J is TRBJ2-1 and V is TRBV6-5; TRBD1 aligns across 7 bases. The CDR3 extends over 16 amino acids. CDR1 and CDR2 from the germline V gene are MNHEY and SVGAGI. The V segment lost 4 bases and the J segment 3 bases; nucleotides outside the gene matches: 9. The DNA for the CDR3 is TGTGCCAGCAGTTTTGGGACAGCCTTTTACTACAATGAGCAGTTCTTC. Protein product: CASSFGTAFYYNEQFF.

The chain employs TRBV11-3 and TRBJ2-7; TRBD2 might be the D (5 bases). Germline values: CDR1 SGHNT, CDR2 YENEEA. V dropped 5 bases and J dropped 6 bases, with 17 bases sitting between them. The CDR3 contains 14 residues. The CDR3 nucleotides read TGTGCCAGCAGCCTGGGAGAGGCTTTGAGCGAGCAGTACTTC. Its protein is CASSLGEALSEQYF. Combining the CDR3 with reference TRBV11-3 and TRBJ2-7 gives the whole variable domain EAGVVQSPRYKIIEKKQPVAFWCNPISGHNTLYWYLQNLGQGPELLIRYENEEAVDDSQLPKDRFSAERLKGVDSTLKIQPAELGDSAVYLCASSLGEALSEQYFGPGTRLTVT.

The genes are TRBV7-9 and TRBJ1-1; D uncertain. V was clipped by 3 bases and J by 5 bases, with 10 bases between them. CDR1 is SEHNR and CDR2 is FQNEAQ in the germline V gene (reference sequence). The CDR3 has 13 amino acids. Written as DNA, the CDR3 is TGTGCCAGCAGCTTTCAAGGAGAGACTGAAGCTTTCTTT. Translated, it gives CASSFQGETEAFF.

The chain is built from TRBV28 and TRBJ2-2; D not certain. Trimming stripped 5 bases from V and 6 bases from J, with 13 bases between. CDR3 length: 14 amino acids. Germline CDR1 reads MDHEN; CDR2 reads SYDVKM. The chain's CDR3 is CASSRKYRAGELFF. DNA of the CDR3: TGTGCCAGCAGTCGAAAATACAGAGCCGGGGAGCTGTTTTTT.